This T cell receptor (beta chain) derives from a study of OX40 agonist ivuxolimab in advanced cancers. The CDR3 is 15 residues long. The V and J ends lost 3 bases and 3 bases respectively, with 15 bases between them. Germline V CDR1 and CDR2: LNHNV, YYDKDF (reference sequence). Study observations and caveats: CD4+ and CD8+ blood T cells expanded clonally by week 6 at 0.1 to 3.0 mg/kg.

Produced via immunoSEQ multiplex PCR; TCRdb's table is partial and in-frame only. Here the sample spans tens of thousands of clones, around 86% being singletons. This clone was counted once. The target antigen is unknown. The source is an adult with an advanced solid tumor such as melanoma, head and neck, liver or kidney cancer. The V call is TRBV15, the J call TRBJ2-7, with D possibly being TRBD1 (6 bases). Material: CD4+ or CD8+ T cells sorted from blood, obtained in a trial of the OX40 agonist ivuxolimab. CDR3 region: CATSRGAAGNYEQYF. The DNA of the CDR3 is TGTGCCACCAGCAGGGGGGCGGCAGGGAACTACGAGCAGTACTTC.